These 27 T cell receptor beta chains share one sample of origin, sequenced in a study of early T cells in non-severe SARS-CoV-2 infection. TCRdb recomputed calls from the 5' RACE reads with MiXCR, one row per CDR3 protein. The sample carries about 35,000 distinct CDR3 sequences, about 4.7% recorded once. Sequencing was done on a sample of whole blood. Receptors were obtained from an adult who was a healthcare worker with PCR-confirmed SARS-CoV-2 infection or an uninfected control (not recorded which).

This clonotype was recorded at least ten times. The V gene is TRBV20-1, the J gene TRBJ2-1; possibly TRBD1 for D (7 bases). Trimming cost V 6 bases and J 8 bases, with 26 bases left between them. Germline CDR1 reads DFQATT; CDR2 reads SNEGSKA (reference sequence). This CDR3 has 16 residues. The CDR3 bases are TGCAGTGCCGCCGGGGGAAGGGGGCGAAGATTATATGAGCAGTTCTTC. It is translated as CSAAGGRGRRLYEQFF.

In its sample, this clonotype was seen a few times. The chain employs TRBV6-6 and TRBJ2-6, with D unresolved. Germline assignment: CDR1 MNHNY and CDR2 SVGAGI (reference sequence). V lost 6 bases, J lost 5 bases, and 5 bases lay in between. The length of the CDR3 is 12 residues. The CDR3 nucleotides are TGTGCCAGCAGCCCCAGGGCCAACGTCCTGACTTTC. Translation: CASSPRANVLTF.

In its sample, this clonotype was seen a few times. The rearrangement links TRBV19 to TRBJ2-7; 10 bases are a match to TRBD1. The CDR3 covers 15 residues. V dropped 6 bases and J dropped 9; count of bases not matched to a gene: 14. Germline V gene lookup returns CDR1 LNHDA and CDR2 SQIVND (reference sequence). CDR3 DNA: TGTGCCAGTAGGGCGAACCGGGACAGGGGTTCGAGGCAGTACTTC. Amino acids: CASRANRDRGSRQYF.

This clonotype was detected a few times. The J gene is TRBJ2-2, the V gene TRBV6-5; D gene unclear. Germline V CDR1 and CDR2: MNHEY, SVGAGI. Trimming took off 7 bases at V and 4 bases at J, with 10 bases between the two ends. The CDR3 runs 13 residues. CDR3 residues: CASTPSITGELFF. The CDR3 region has the DNA TGTGCCAGCACTCCCAGTATCACCGGGGAGCTGTTTTTT.

V is TRBV30 and J is TRBJ1-1; D is possibly TRBD1 (5 bases). This CDR3 has 15 amino acids. CDR1 is GTSNPN and CDR2 is SVGIG in the germline V gene (reference sequence). V was shortened by 1 base and J by 0 bases, with 12 bases between the two germline ends. The CDR3 DNA sequence: TGTGCCTGGAGTGGGTCGAGACAGTTGAACACTGAAGCTTTCTTT. The encoded protein is CAWSGSRQLNTEAFF.

This clonotype was found many times. The genes are TRBV12-3 or TRBV12-4 and TRBJ1-5, with 8 bases identical to TRBD1. After removal of 7 bases from V and 7 bases from J, the junction contained 6 bases not matched to a gene. The CDR3 loop spans 13 amino acids. The CDR3 spells CASNTGGGQPQHF. The CDR3 DNA sequence: TGTGCCAGCAACACAGGGGGAGGACAGCCCCAGCATTTT.

This clonotype was observed once. A read error may explain this, as a much larger clone is one base away. The CDR3 bases are TGTGGCAGCAAAGGCAGGGGGCTTACAGATACGCAGTATTTT. Its translation: CGSKGRGLTDTQYF. V usage is TRBV12-3 or TRBV12-4 and J usage is TRBJ2-3; the match to TRBD1 covers 8 bases. This CDR3 is built from 14 residues.

The rearrangement uses TRBV7-6 and TRBJ2-5; 7 nucleotides align to TRBD1. The trim removed 5 bases at V and 9 bases at J, leaving 9 bases unmatched. The CDR3 spans 13 residues. Germline CDR1 is SGHVS and CDR2 is FNYEAQ. CDR3 sequence: CASSTDRVGAQYF. The CDR3 DNA sequence: TGTGCCAGCAGCACCGACAGGGTGGGGGCCCAGTACTTC.

The chain recombines TRBV11-2 with TRBJ2-5; D possibly uses TRBD1 or TRBD2 (5 bases each). The ends were cut back, 5 bases at V and 5 bases at J, with 15 bases in the middle. The germline V gene encodes CDR1 SGHAT and CDR2 FQNNGV. The CDR3 contains 14 residues. The CDR3, as DNA: TGTGCCAGCAGCCGGTCGGGGCCTCAGGAGACCCAGTACTTC. This translates into CASSRSGPQETQYF.

This clonotype was picked up a small number of times. The rearrangement links TRBV7-9 to TRBJ1-3; D not resolved. V gave up 3 bases and J gave up 8 bases, with 5 bases separating them. Germline CDR1 SEHNR, CDR2 FQNEAQ (reference sequence). The length of the CDR3 is 11 residues. CDR3 bases: TGTGCCAGCAGCTTTATGGACACCATATATTTT. Encoded protein: CASSFMDTIYF. The full variable domain, its missing parts supplied by reference TRBV7-9 and TRBJ1-3, is DTGVSQNPRHKITKRGQNVTFRCDPISEHNRLYWYRQTLGQGPEFLTYFQNEAQLEKSRLLSDRFSAERPKGSFSTLEIQRTEQGDSAMYLCASSFMDTIYFGEGSWLTVV.

This clonotype was counted only a few times. The chain is built from TRBV20-1 and TRBJ1-4, with D unresolved. With 6 bases removed from V and 7 bases from J, the gap between germline ends came to 9 bases. Germline loops: CDR1 DFQATT, CDR2 SNEGSKA (reference sequence). The CDR3 runs 11 residues. CDR3 residues: CSARTLEKLFF. The CDR3, as DNA: TGCAGTGCGCGGACCCTTGAAAAACTGTTTTTT.

This chain links TRBV4-3 with TRBJ2-3, with 9 positions matching TRBD1. This CDR3 region has 17 residues. Trimming cost V 0 bases and J 4 bases; bases outside gene matches: 8. Per the germline V gene, CDR1 is LGHNA and CDR2 is YSLEER. CDR3 in amino acids: CASSQEWGQGGSDTQYF. Here the CDR3 DNA reads TGCGCCAGCAGCCAAGAGTGGGGACAGGGAGGTTCAGATACGCAGTATTTT.

The genes are TRBV5-1 and TRBJ2-7, with a tentative D call TRBD1 (6 bases). CDR1 and CDR2 from the germline V gene are SGHRS and YFSETQ. The CDR3 runs to 13 residues. Trimming shortened V by 2 bases and J by 7 bases, and 13 bases separated the two germline ends. In DNA form, the CDR3 reads TGCGCCAGCAGCTTATCAGGGGTGGGAGAGCAGTACTTC. It encodes CASSLSGVGEQYF.

CDR3 sequence reads: CSARDLKRGGDTGELFF. DNA for the CDR3: TGCAGTGCTAGAGATCTGAAGCGGGGGGGCGACACCGGGGAGCTGTTTTTT. The rearrangement links TRBV20-1 to TRBJ2-2; 10 nucleotides match TRBD2. V lost 0 bases and J lost 3; bases outside the gene matches: 7. Germline V gives CDR1 DFQATT, CDR2 SNEGSKA (reference sequence). The CDR3 consists of 17 residues.

The chain joins TRBV12-5 to TRBJ2-3; 12 bases line up with TRBD2. Germline V lookup: CDR1 LGHNT, CDR2 FRNRAP. This CDR3 comprises 16 residues. Trimming at V came to 3 bases and at J to 0 bases, leaving 1 base not matched to a gene. This CDR3 reads CASGLGLAGSTDTQYF. CDR3 coding DNA: TGTGCTAGTGGTTTAGGACTAGCGGGAAGCACAGATACGCAGTATTTT.

This rearrangement joins TRBV10-2 to TRBJ2-3, with D perhaps assigned TRBD1 or TRBD2 (5 bases each). Trimming removed 7 bases at V and 3 bases at J, with 14 bases between. CDR1 is WSHSY and CDR2 is SAAADI in the germline V gene. This CDR3 has 14 residues. The CDR3 nucleotides are TGCGCCAGCAACGAACTCTGGGGGACAGATACGCAGTATTTT. Translation: CASNELWGTDTQYF.

The rearrangement joins TRBV18 to TRBJ2-7; D uncertain. The CDR3 runs 12 residues. Germline CDR1 KGHSH, CDR2 LQKENI. V was cut by 4 bases and J by 3 bases, with 7 bases left in between. The CDR3 loop reads CASSQTDYEQYF. Here the CDR3 DNA reads TGTGCCAGCTCACAGACGGACTACGAGCAGTACTTC.

This clonotype was seen a handful of times. This chain joins TRBV7-9 and TRBJ1-1, with TRBD1 as a possible D gene (5 bases). V was cut by 4 bases and J by 0 bases, with 12 bases left in between. Germline-derived CDR1 and CDR2 are SEHNR and FQNEAQ (reference sequence). The CDR3 is 15 residues long. CDR3 nucleotide sequence: TGTGCCAGCAGCTCCGGGGCCCCCATGAACACTGAAGCTTTCTTT. Its translation: CASSSGAPMNTEAFF.

This clonotype occurred a few times. The chain links TRBV7-8 to TRBJ2-1; unclear D gene. Germline lookup yields CDR1 SGHVS and CDR2 FQNEAQ. Trimming removed 1 base at V and 2 bases at J, with 9 bases between. This CDR3 contains 15 residues. Written as DNA, the CDR3 is TGTGCCAGCAGCTTAGAGGAACAAACCTACAATGAGCAGTTCTTC. Translation gives CASSLEEQTYNEQFF.

This clonotype was recorded a few times. The V gene is TRBV20-1, the J gene TRBJ2-1, with TRBD2 as a possible D gene (6 bases). Trimming stripped 4 bases from V and 0 bases from J, with 16 bases between. CDR3 length: 16 residues. Per germline, CDR1 DFQATT and CDR2 SNEGSKA (reference sequence). In DNA form, the CDR3 reads TGCAGTGCTACAGTGAGGCGGGGTTCCTCCTACAATGAGCAGTTCTTC. Amino acids: CSATVRRGSSYNEQFF.

The chain carries TRBV30 and TRBJ2-7; D tentatively reads TRBD1 or TRBD2 (6 bases each). V lost 0 bases to trimming and J lost 4 bases, with 13 bases between them. Germline loops: CDR1 GTSNPN, CDR2 SVGIG (reference sequence). This CDR3 is built from 14 residues. CDR3 sequence reads: CAWSVRGAGYEQYF. Here the CDR3 DNA reads TGTGCCTGGAGTGTAAGGGGGGCAGGTTACGAGCAGTACTTC.

This clonotype was counted many times. V gene TRBV6-5 combines with J gene TRBJ1-5; D is ambiguous. The CDR3 has 13 amino acids. The germline V and J ends were trimmed by 2 bases and 6 bases, with 8 bases remaining between them. Per germline, CDR1 MNHEY and CDR2 SVGAGI. CDR3 nucleotide sequence: TGTGCCAGCAGTTACGGGAGGTTTCAGCCCCAGCATTTT. Its translation is CASSYGRFQPQHF.

This clonotype was observed many times. The V call is TRBV3-1, the J call TRBJ1-1, with D maybe TRBD1 (5 bases). The V gene's germline CDR1 is LGHDT and CDR2 YNNKEL (reference sequence). Trimming stripped 4 bases from V and 1 base from J, with 13 bases between. The length of the CDR3 is 15 residues. CDR3 in DNA: TGTGCCAGCAGCCCCCATGGGGGGAAGAACACTGAAGCTTTCTTT. This codes for CASSPHGGKNTEAFF.

This clonotype was recorded many times. V gene TRBV5-5 combines with J gene TRBJ2-1; no clear D. The germline V gene encodes CDR1 SGHKS and CDR2 YYEKEE (reference sequence). The V end was cut by 1 base, the J end by 1 base, with 9 bases between. The CDR3 covers 15 residues. CDR3 amino acids: CASSLLPGSYNEQFF. DNA for the CDR3: TGTGCCAGCAGCTTGTTGCCGGGTTCCTACAATGAGCAGTTCTTC.

The chain joins TRBV7-8 to TRBJ2-7, with TRBD1 matching 10 bases. Germline V gene data show CDR1 as SGHVS and CDR2 as FQNEAQ. After removal of 8 bases from V and 7 bases from J, the junction contained 11 bases not matched to a gene. This CDR3 has 14 residues. The CDR3 DNA sequence: TGTGCCAGCGGAGAGGGACAGGGGAGATGGGAGCAGTACTTC. It is translated as CASGEGQGRWEQYF.

This clonotype was counted at least ten times. This chain links TRBV2 with TRBJ1-2, with TRBD1 identical over 9 bases. This CDR3 region has 13 residues. Germline V CDR1 and CDR2: SNHLY, FYNNEI. Losses at the gene ends were 6 bases for V and 4 bases for J; bases not matched to a gene: 3. CDR3 amino acids: CASSPQGAYGYTF. The CDR3, as DNA: TGTGCCAGCAGCCCACAGGGGGCCTATGGCTACACCTTC.

This clonotype was seen more than once but under ten times. Relative to the germline gene, one junction end is altered; a read error may explain this. The chain links TRBV11-2 to TRBJ2-7; D gene uncertain. This CDR3 comprises 12 residues. Germline assignment: CDR1 SGHAT and CDR2 FQNNGV. The CDR3 DNA is TGTGCCAGCAGCCGGGCCTCCCACGAGCAGTACTTC. Its protein is CASSRASHEQYF.